One sample yielded the 14 T cell receptor beta chains listed below, sequenced in a study of T-cell reconstitution after alpha-beta-depleted transplantation in children. Unique molecular identifiers were incorporated during preparation of the TCRbeta library. TCRdb re-analysed the PCR reads in MiXCR, keeping a single row per CDR3 protein. The data contain more than 200,000 distinct CDR3 sequences, 9.7% of them singletons. Material: PBMCs from the stem cell graft donor, obtained from the stem cell graft. Receptors originate from a human donor who donated a stem cell graft to a child with SCID.

This clonotype has a count of ten or more. The chain combines TRBV4-3 with TRBJ1-6; no clear D gene. This CDR3 region has 13 residues. CDR1 is LGHNA, CDR2 YSLEER, per germline. The V end was cut by 2 bases, the J end by 9 bases, with 8 bases between. CDR3 bases: TGCGCCAGCAGCCAAAGCAGGTTTTCACCCCTCCACTTT. Translating gives CASSQSRFSPLHF.

This clonotype was recorded at least ten times. The chain employs TRBV15 and TRBJ1-5, with a possible D match to TRBD1 (6 bases). Trimming left V 5 bases short and J 7 bases short, with 15 bases between. The CDR3 extends over 14 amino acids. The germline V gene encodes CDR1 LNHNV and CDR2 YYDKDF (reference sequence). This CDR3 reads CATSGSTGLQPQHF. The CDR3 DNA is TGTGCCACCAGCGGTTCTACAGGGCTGCAGCCCCAGCATTTT.

In this sample, this clonotype turned up many times. The chain has TRBV27 and TRBJ1-2; 11 bases agree with TRBD1. This CDR3 is built from 15 residues. The V gene's germline CDR1 is MNHEY and CDR2 SMNVEV (reference sequence). V dropped 5 bases and J dropped 2; count of bases not matched to a gene: 4. CDR3 in amino acids: CASSRGTGGNYGYTF. In DNA form, the CDR3 reads TGTGCCAGCAGTCGAGGGACAGGGGGAAACTATGGCTACACCTTC.

The CDR3 region is CASTFSGGYQETQYF. The DNA of the CDR3 is TGTGCCAGCACCTTTAGCGGGGGGTATCAAGAGACCCAGTACTTC. The gene calls are TRBV28 and TRBJ2-5; 10 nucleotides align to TRBD2. The CDR3 has 15 amino acids. The V gene's germline CDR1 is MDHEN and CDR2 SYDVKM. The ends lost 7 bases at V and 2 bases at J; junction bases unmatched: 7.

In this sample, this clonotype turned up many times. The chain has TRBV20-1 and TRBJ1-1; D perhaps matches TRBD1 (6 bases). The V end was cut by 0 bases, the J end by 3 bases, with 11 bases between. The CDR3 runs to 14 residues. CDR1 is DFQATT and CDR2 is SNEGSKA in the germline V gene (reference sequence). CDR3 in DNA: TGCAGTGCTAGAGATCCCCAGGGGTACACTGAAGCTTTCTTT. It is translated as CSARDPQGYTEAFF.

Ten or more counts support this clonotype. This chain links TRBV7-9 with TRBJ2-3; TRBD1 agrees at 10 bases. The CDR3 contains 13 residues. Germline V lookup: CDR1 SEHNR, CDR2 FQNEAQ (reference sequence). With V trimmed by 6 bases and J by 4 bases, 1 base remained unmatched. CDR3 in DNA: TGTGCCAGCAGGACAGGGGGCGCAGATACGCAGTATTTT. The encoded protein is CASRTGGADTQYF.

This clonotype was counted a few times. V and J are TRBV12-1 and TRBJ2-2; whether TRBD1, the table's D call, matches the DNA was not checked. TRBV12-1 is recorded as a pseudogene. The CDR3 totals 17 residues. CDR3 sequence reads: CASSSEPLTGNTGELFF. In DNA form, the CDR3 reads TGTGCCAGCAGCTCCGAGCCCCTGACAGGGAATACCGGGGAGCTGTTTTTT.

This clonotype has at least ten counts. The chain couples TRBV2 to TRBJ2-1, with 9 bases fitting TRBD1. The germline gives CDR1 SNHLY, CDR2 FYNNEI. This CDR3 is built from 15 residues. The V segment lost 4 bases and the J segment 4 bases; nucleotides outside the gene matches: 5. The CDR3: CASSGGTGIYNEQFF. CDR3 in DNA: TGTGCCAGCAGTGGCGGGACAGGGATATACAATGAGCAGTTCTTC.

The sample holds many counts of this clonotype. The V gene is TRBV5-1, the J gene TRBJ2-1, with 8 bases matching TRBD2. Germline V gives CDR1 SGHRS, CDR2 YFSETQ. The CDR3 loop spans 15 amino acids. The V and J ends lost 3 bases and 4 bases, in that order; junction bases with no gene match: 6. The CDR3 loop is CASSSVAGPYNEQFF. DNA of the CDR3: TGCGCCAGCAGCTCCGTAGCGGGGCCGTACAATGAGCAGTTCTTC.

This clonotype has ten or more counts. V and J are TRBV5-1 and TRBJ1-4; D is unclear. The CDR3 totals 15 residues. V lost 0 bases, J lost 5 bases, and 11 bases lay in between. Germline assignment: CDR1 SGHRS and CDR2 YFSETQ. CDR3 in amino acids: CASSLGRGGNEKLFF. The CDR3 coding sequence is TGCGCCAGCAGCTTGGGACGAGGCGGAAATGAAAAACTGTTTTTT.

This clonotype showed up many times. The gene calls are TRBV5-5 and TRBJ2-7, with 9 bases identical to TRBD1. V lost 5 bases to trimming and J lost 2 bases; unmatched junction nucleotides: 14. The CDR3 loop spans 17 amino acids. Germline CDR1 reads SGHKS; CDR2 reads YYEKEE (reference sequence). Written as DNA, the CDR3 is TGTGCCAGCAGTCCAAACCTCTCCGGGACAGGGACCTACGAGCAGTACTTC. Protein sequence: CASSPNLSGTGTYEQYF. The variable domain in full, with the rest retrieved from reference TRBV5-5 and TRBJ2-7, is DAGVTQSPTHLIKTRGQQVTLRCSPISGHKSVSWYQQVLGQGPQFIFQYYEKEERGRGNFPDRFSARQFPNYSSELNVNALLLGDSALYLCASSPNLSGTGTYEQYFGPGTRLTVT.

This clonotype has just a few counts. The rearrangement uses TRBV5-1 and TRBJ2-5; D is unclear. Germline-derived CDR1 and CDR2 are SGHRS and YFSETQ. The V and J ends lost 4 bases and 1 base respectively, with 14 bases between them. The CDR3 contains 15 residues. In DNA, the CDR3 is TGCGCCAGCAGCCCTCGGACGGGCCCCCAAGAGACCCAGTACTTC. This encodes CASSPRTGPQETQYF.

This clonotype was detected ten times or more. The chain couples TRBV4-3 to TRBJ1-1; tentative D call: TRBD1 (6 bases). The CDR3 length is 18 residues. Germline V CDR1 and CDR2: LGHNA, YSLEER. V lost 0 bases and J 0 bases, leaving 17 bases between the germline ends. The chain's CDR3 is CASSQDNFLTGLNTEAFF. CDR3 coding DNA: TGCGCCAGCAGCCAAGATAACTTCCTGACAGGACTGAACACTGAAGCTTTCTTT.

J is TRBJ2-2 and V is TRBV4-2; 10 positions match TRBD1. V lost 0 bases and J lost 3; bases outside the gene matches: 1. The CDR3 contains 16 residues. CDR1 and CDR2 (germline): LGHNA, YNFKEQ. CDR3 bases: TGTGCCAGCAGCCAAGACGGACAGGGGGACACCGGGGAGCTGTTTTTT. It is translated as CASSQDGQGDTGELFF.